This T cell receptor (beta chain) was obtained from a study of PD-L1 blockade in urothelial cancer listed by TCRdb under 2017. General notes on the study: All patients started therapy in about 2014 and received atezolizumab 1,200 mg intravenously every 3 weeks. Pretreatment tumor samples, along with matched peripheral blood collected serially before and after atezolizumab treatment, underwent TCR sequencing. Whole exome sequencing and RNA sequencing of pretreatment tumors were performed alongside TCR sequencing in the same patients. A median of roughly 140,000 T cells and approximately 86,000 unique TCRs was obtained from blood samples, and a median clonality of approximately 0.08 was observed. Blood samples were analyzed 3 weeks after the start of treatment (second dose) and 6 weeks after the start of treatment. Durable clinical benefit meant progression-free survival longer than 6 months, and TCR features were also tested against progression-free and overall survival. Somatic, immune and clinical correlates of response to PD-L1 blockade with atezolizumab in urothelial cancer were the focus of an exploratory multi-omic analysis. Pretreatment blood TCR-seq was available for twenty-nine patients, at least one posttreatment blood collection was obtained for about 25 patients, and tumor TCR-seq was available for about 25 patients. An ECOG performance status of 0 or 1 was recorded for the patients, and 0 to 3 prior chemotherapy regimens had been received by the patients. Twenty-five of 29 patients were males with bladder-origin urothelial cancer, and 18 of 29 reported a prior smoking history. Under 10 patients achieved durable clinical benefit and approximately 20 did not.

Broader findings and caveats from the paper: Greater expansion of tumor-associated TCR clones in peripheral blood 3 weeks after the start of treatment was observed in patients with durable benefit (n of about 20, p = 0.022). Because the sample size was small (n ≈ 31) and many of the analyses were exploratory, the results are meant to be hypothesis-generating. A pretreatment peripheral blood TCR clonality below the median was linked to improved progression-free and overall survival.

Synthetic TCR analog templates were spiked into each PCR to estimate absolute template abundance from read counts. The immunoSEQ assay used bias-controlled V and J gene primers to amplify TCRbeta CDR3 regions from genomic DNA. Sequencing of rearranged TCRbeta segments was done at approximately 20X coverage. As for the authors' bioinformatics: Clustering was used to correct sequencing errors, and CDR3s were annotated against IMGT so that V, D and J genes could be assigned. Out-of-frame and stop-codon sequences were excluded, and only productive TCRbeta rearrangements were used in downstream analyses. To compute clonality, Shannon entropy was normalized by the log of the number of unique productive sequences and then subtracted from one. Fisher's exact test with Benjamini-Hochberg correction, at a threshold of adjusted p below 0.01, was used to find clones that differed between time points or between blood and tumor. TCRdb retrieved this table from immuneACCESS and kept in-frame rearrangements only. Not all clones are present; in checked studies, unresolved V genes account for under half, and no reason is known for the remainder. V and J calls and clone size are copied from that table; D and trimming were computed from the DNA. Within this sample are 95,000 to 100,000 clones, with roughly 84% of them counted one time only. The ten most abundant clones make up about 2% of the sample.

The germline V gene yields MGHRA for CDR1 and YSYEKL for CDR2. V loses 2 bases of germline sequence and J loses 0 bases, and the interval between the two ends is 17 bases. The CDR3 holds 18 amino acids from the cysteine to the phenylalanine. Only the CDR3 region is kept as DNA, spanning 54 bases read in frame from base 1. Details on this clone: What this receptor recognizes is not known. One base away there is no much larger clone; base qualities are not given.

The time point label here, explained by the study, means: pretreatment peripheral blood. A cohort of around 29 patients with locally advanced or metastatic urothelial carcinoma, treated at Memorial Sloan Kettering on a trial protocol, was included. Peripheral blood mononuclear cells were collected from each patient pretreatment and during treatment, giving between 1 and 8 total time points per patient. The Qiagen DNeasy Blood extraction kit was used to purify genomic DNA from total PBMCs and from tumor samples. PBMCs were collected pretreatment and during treatment and were isolated and stored as previously described.

The rearrangement combines TRBV4-1 with TRBJ1-3; the D gene cannot be named for sure. The sequenced sample was PBMCs, obtained around atezolizumab (anti-PD-L1) treatment. The receptor was isolated from a man aged 55 to 69 with urothelial cancer. DNA sequence: TGCGCCAGCAGCCAACGGAGCCGAACGGGAAGCTCTGGAAACACCATATATTTT. Its amino acids are CASSQRSRTGSSGNTIYF.